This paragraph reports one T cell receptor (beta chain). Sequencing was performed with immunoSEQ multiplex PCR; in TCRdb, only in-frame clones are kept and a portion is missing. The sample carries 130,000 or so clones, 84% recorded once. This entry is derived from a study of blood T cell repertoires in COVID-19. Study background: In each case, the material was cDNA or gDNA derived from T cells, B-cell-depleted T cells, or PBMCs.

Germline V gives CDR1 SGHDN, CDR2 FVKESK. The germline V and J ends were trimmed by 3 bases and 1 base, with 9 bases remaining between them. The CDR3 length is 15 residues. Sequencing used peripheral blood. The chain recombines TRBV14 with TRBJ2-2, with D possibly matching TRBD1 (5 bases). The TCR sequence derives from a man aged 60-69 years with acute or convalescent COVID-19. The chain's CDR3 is CASSQPQVNTGELFF. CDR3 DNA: TGTGCCAGCAGCCAGCCACAGGTGAACACCGGGGAGCTGTTTTTT.